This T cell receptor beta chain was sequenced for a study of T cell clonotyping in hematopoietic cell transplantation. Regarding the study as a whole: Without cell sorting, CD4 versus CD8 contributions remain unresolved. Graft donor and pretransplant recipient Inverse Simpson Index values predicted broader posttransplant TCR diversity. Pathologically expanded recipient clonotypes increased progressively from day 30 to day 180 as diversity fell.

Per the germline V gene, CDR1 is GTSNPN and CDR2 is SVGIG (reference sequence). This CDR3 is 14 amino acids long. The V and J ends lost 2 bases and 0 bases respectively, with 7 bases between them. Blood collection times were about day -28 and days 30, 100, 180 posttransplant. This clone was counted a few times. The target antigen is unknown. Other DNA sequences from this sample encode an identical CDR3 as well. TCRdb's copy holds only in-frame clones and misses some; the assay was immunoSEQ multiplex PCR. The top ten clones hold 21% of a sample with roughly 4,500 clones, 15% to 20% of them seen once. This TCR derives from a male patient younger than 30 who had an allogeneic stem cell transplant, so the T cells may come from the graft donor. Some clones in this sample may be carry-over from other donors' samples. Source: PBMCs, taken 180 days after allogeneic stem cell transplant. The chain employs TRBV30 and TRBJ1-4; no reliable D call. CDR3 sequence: CAWSPASTNEKLFF. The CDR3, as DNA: TGTGCCTGGAGTCCGGCCTCAACTAATGAAAAACTGTTTTTT.